These T cell receptor beta chains were read from a single sample in a study of blood T cell repertoires in COVID-19. TCRdb's table, derived via immunoSEQ multiplex PCR, lists solely in-frame clones and lacks some. The sample lists roughly 190,000 clones, just under 85% seen once, with 5% to 6.5% in the top ten. The specimen was peripheral blood. The receptors here all came from a woman in her 70s with active or convalescent COVID-19. Each CDR3 is given with its conserved first and last residue. The order of the fields is J gene, V gene, D gene, clone size, CDR3 DNA, CDR3 protein. D genes are given only for firm matches. Expanded clones get a size class; other rows say once, few or many, or leave the size out.

>TRBJ2-7|TRBV4-1|TRBD2|NA
TGCGCCAGCAGCCAAACACGAATTAGCGGGACCTACGAGCAGTACTTC
CASSQTRISGTYEQYF
>TRBJ2-5|TRBV18|TRBD2|NA
TGTGCCAGCTCACCAGGACTAGCCCCAGAGACCCAGTACTTC
CASSPGLAPETQYF
>TRBJ2-6|TRBV2|NA|NA
TGTGCCAGCAAACAGGACCTAAGCTCTGGGGCCAACGTCCTGACTTTC
CASKQDLSSGANVLTF
>TRBJ1-5|TRBV19|TRBD1|NA
TGTGCCAGTAGTATCCGGCCCACCGGGACAGGGGGCAATCAGCCCCAGCATTTT
CASSIRPTGTGGNQPQHF
>TRBJ2-1|TRBV19|NA|NA
TGTGCCAGTAGCGACATTGGGAGCTCCTACAATGAGCAGTTCTTC
CASSDIGSSYNEQFF
>TRBJ1-1|TRBV7-9|NA|NA
TGTGCCAGCAGCTCGCAGGATCTGAACACTGAAGCTTTCTTT
CASSSQDLNTEAFF
>TRBJ1-2|TRBV9|NA|NA
TGTGCCAGCAGCGTAGCCCCATCCTCGACAGGATATTATGGCTACACCTTC
CASSVAPSSTGYYGYTF
>TRBJ1-3|TRBV24-1|NA|once
TGTGCCACCAGTGATTTGGCGGAGAGCTCTGGAAACACCATATATTTT
CATSDLAESSGNTIYF
>TRBJ1-3|TRBV2|NA|NA
TGTGCCAGCAGTGGAGGGGGGGTCGGAAACACCATATATTTT
CASSGGGVGNTIYF
>TRBJ1-1|TRBV6-5|TRBD1|NA
TGTGCCAGCAGTCGCATGACAGGGGGTAGGACTGAAGCTTTCTTT
CASSRMTGGRTEAFF
>TRBJ1-3|TRBV2|NA|NA
TGTGCCAGCAGTGAAGGGTCCCAGATCTCTGGAAACACCATATATTTT
CASSEGSQISGNTIYF
>TRBJ2-1|TRBV7-2|NA|NA
TGTGCCAGCAGCTTGAGGAGGGCCCAGTTCTCCTACAATGAGCAGTTCTTC
CASSLRRAQFSYNEQFF
>TRBJ2-3|TRBV24-1|NA|NA
TGTGCCACCAGTGACCTCGGGACGGGAGTCACAGATACGCAGTATTTT
CATSDLGTGVTDTQYF
>TRBJ1-4|TRBV25-1|TRBD1|NA
TGTGCCAGCAGTGACGACAGGGGGCGGGCGCTTTTT
CASSDDRGRALF
>TRBJ2-3|TRBV6-5|NA|NA
TGTGCCAGCAGTCTCGGACAGTCCACAGATACGCAGTATTTT
CASSLGQSTDTQYF
>TRBJ2-7|TRBV3-1/TRBV3-2|TRBD2|NA
TGTGCCAGCAGCCTGCGGGAGGGATACGAGCAGTACTTC
CASSLREGYEQYF
>TRBJ2-7|TRBV7-6|TRBD1|NA
TGTGCCAGCAGCGGAAGACAGGGGGCCGGCGAGCAGTACTTC
CASSGRQGAGEQYF
>TRBJ2-7|TRBV30|TRBD1|NA
TGTGCCTGGAGTGGGCAGGGGGCAAGCGAGCAGTACTTC
CAWSGQGASEQYF
>TRBJ2-2|TRBV10-1|NA|NA
TGCGCCACCGATCCGGGACAACGGACCGGGGAGCTGTTTTTT
CATDPGQRTGELFF
>TRBJ2-5|TRBV5-6|NA|NA
TGTGCCAGCAGCTCTCTCGGGAGCCAAGAGACCCAGTACTTC
CASSSLGSQETQYF
>TRBJ1-1|TRBV2|NA|NA
TGTGCCAGCGAAAGGACAGAGAACACTGAAGCTTTCTTT
CASERTENTEAFF
>TRBJ2-1|TRBV7-2|TRBD2|few
TGTGCCAGCAGCCCCGCGGCGGGGACTAGCGTACTCTTC
CASSPAAGTSVLF
>TRBJ2-1|TRBV2|TRBD1|NA
TGTGCCAGCAGTGAAGGAAGGACAGGGGGCGCGGGGGAGCAGTTCTTC
CASSEGRTGGAGEQFF
>TRBJ2-2|TRBV11-2|NA|few
TGTGCCAGCAGCTTACGGGGGAGTGGCGGGGAGCTGTTTTTT
CASSLRGSGGELFF
>TRBJ2-5|TRBV19|NA|NA
TGTGCCAGTAGTTGGCAGTACCATCAAGAGACCCAGTACTTC
CASSWQYHQETQYF
>TRBJ2-5|TRBV25-1|TRBD2|NA
TGTGCCAGCCCGGACGGGGGGGGAAAAGAGACCCAGTACTTC
CASPDGGGKETQYF
>TRBJ2-7|TRBV12-3/TRBV12-4|NA|NA
TGTGCCAGCAACTCTAGGAAGTCCTACGAGCAGTACTTC
CASNSRKSYEQYF
>TRBJ1-1|TRBV9|TRBD1|NA
TGTGCCAGCAACCTGCAGGGGGCAGGCACTGAAGCTTTCTTT
CASNLQGAGTEAFF
>TRBJ2-7|TRBV23-1|TRBD1|NA
TGCGCCAGCAGTCAGGGACAGGGGCCAACCGAGCAGTACTTC
CASSQGQGPTEQYF
>TRBJ1-3|TRBV3-1/TRBV3-2|NA|NA
TGTGCCAGCAGCCCGAGGGCTACTGGAAACACCATATATTTT
CASSPRATGNTIYF
>TRBJ1-2|TRBV14|NA|few
TGTGCCAGCAGCCCTAACCTATCTAGGGGGATCGGGTACACCTTC
CASSPNLSRGIGYTF
>TRBJ1-5|TRBV18|NA|NA
TGTGCCAGCTCACCAAGGTGGACAGATCAGCCCCAGCATTTT
CASSPRWTDQPQHF
>TRBJ1-1|TRBV18|NA|NA
TGTGCCAGCTCACCAGTCAGGGCCACTGAAGCTTTCTTT
CASSPVRATEAFF
>TRBJ2-2|TRBV19|TRBD2|NA
TGTGCCAGTAGTTCGGGACTAGCGACCACCGGGGAGCTGTTTTTT
CASSSGLATTGELFF
>TRBJ2-5|TRBV5-5|TRBD2|NA
TGTGCCAGCAGCCGCGGACTAGCGGGCGGACAAGAGACCCAGTACTTC
CASSRGLAGGQETQYF
>TRBJ1-2|TRBV20-1|NA|NA
TGCAGTGTTGCGGAGGGGTCTGGCTACACCTTC
CSVAEGSGYTF
>TRBJ2-7|TRBV5-1|NA|few
TGCGCCAGCAGCCTCCTGCCCCTCGGGACCTACGAGCAGTACTTC
CASSLLPLGTYEQYF
>TRBJ1-4|TRBV6-2/TRBV6-3|NA|once
TGTGCCAGCAGTTACGGGCGGGGACGCGAAAAACTGTTTTTT
CASSYGRGREKLFF
>TRBJ2-2|TRBV7-3|NA|NA
TGTGCCAGCAGCTTATCAGGGTGGTCCGGGGAGCTGTTTTTT
CASSLSGWSGELFF
>TRBJ2-5|TRBV2|TRBD2|NA
TGTGCCAGCAGTGATGAGCGGGGGGCTCAAGAGACCCAGTACTTC
CASSDERGAQETQYF
>TRBJ1-2|TRBV6-5|NA|many
TGTGCCAGCAGAACCGGGACAACTGGTAACTATGGCTACACCTTC
CASRTGTTGNYGYTF
>TRBJ2-1|TRBV11-2|NA|once
TGTGCCAGCAGCACCACGACACCCTACAATGAGCAGTTCTTC
CASSTTTPYNEQFF
>TRBJ1-2|TRBV19|TRBD1|NA
TGTGCCAGTAGCCCCGGGACAGGGATTGGTGGCTACACCTTC
CASSPGTGIGGYTF
>TRBJ2-1|TRBV3-1/TRBV3-2|TRBD2|NA
TGTGCCAGCAGCCCCGATGGGGGACTAGTTAATGAGCAGTTCTTC
CASSPDGGLVNEQFF
>TRBJ2-1|TRBV24-1|TRBD2|NA
TGTGCCACCAGTGATTCGACTAGCGGGAGTTTTGGTGAGCAGTTCTTC
CATSDSTSGSFGEQFF
>TRBJ2-7|TRBV18|NA|NA
TGTGCCAGCTCACAGACACGGTCGGAGCAGTACTTC
CASSQTRSEQYF
>TRBJ2-1|TRBV20-1|NA|NA
TGCAGTGCTAGTGCGGGTATTGAGCAGTTCTTC
CSASAGIEQFF
>TRBJ1-1|TRBV3-1/TRBV3-2|TRBD1|NA
TGTGCCAGCAGCCCACAGGGGGCCCTGAACACTGAAGCTTTCTTT
CASSPQGALNTEAFF
>TRBJ2-4|TRBV27|TRBD2|NA
TGTGCCAGCAGTTCCGGACTAGCACAAAACATTCAGTACTTC
CASSSGLAQNIQYF
>TRBJ2-1|TRBV30|TRBD2|NA
TGTGCCTGGAGTGTTGGAGGACTAGCGGGGGGGTTGTTCTTC
CAWSVGGLAGGLFF
>TRBJ1-2|TRBV7-9|TRBD1|NA
TGTGCCGGGGACAGGGCCGGGTATGGCTACACCTTC
CAGDRAGYGYTF
>TRBJ2-1|TRBV7-9|NA|few
TGTGCCAGCAGCCCAAGGGGCAGGGGTAGAGAAAATGAGCAGTTCTTC
CASSPRGRGRENEQFF
>TRBJ2-7|TRBV6-5|TRBD2|many
TGTGCCAGCAGCCAAACTAGCGGGAGTAGTAACGAGCAGTACTTC
CASSQTSGSSNEQYF
>TRBJ1-4|TRBV19|TRBD1|NA
TGTGCCAGTAGTAAGGGGGACAGACAGAATGAAAAACTGTTTTTT
CASSKGDRQNEKLFF
>TRBJ2-7|TRBV5-1|TRBD2|NA
TGCGCCAGCTCAGTGACTAGCGCCACTTACGAGCAGTACTTC
CASSVTSATYEQYF
>TRBJ2-1|TRBV7-8|NA|NA
TGTGCCAGCAGCTTAGGGAGGCGGAATGAGCAGTTCTTC
CASSLGRRNEQFF
>TRBJ1-3|TRBV6-5|NA|NA
TGTGCCGGACGACAGGCAAGCTCTGGAAACACCATATATTTT
CAGRQASSGNTIYF